The 22 T cell receptor beta chains below were found in one sample sequenced in a study of response to subunit inactivated influenza vaccine. TCRdb passed the RT-PCR reads through MiXCR, listing each CDR3 protein once. The sample holds over 400,000 distinct CDR3 sequences, 13% seen once. Sample: PBMCs from blood, taken around seven weeks after vaccination. The source is a man aged 45-65 years who received an inactivated influenza vaccine.

The table lists this clonotype with many counts. This chain connects TRBV20-1 to TRBJ2-5; 7 nucleotides line up with TRBD1. This CDR3 has 14 residues. CDR1 and CDR2 (germline): DFQATT, SNEGSKA (reference sequence). After removal of 4 bases from V and 1 base from J, the junction contained 6 bases not matched to a gene. This CDR3 is CSAKLDRIQETQYF. CDR3 nucleotides: TGCAGTGCTAAACTGGACAGGATCCAAGAGACCCAGTACTTC.

A few counts support this clonotype. The gene calls are TRBV3-1 and TRBJ1-1; TRBD1 aligns across 8 bases. Germline assignment: CDR1 LGHDT and CDR2 YNNKEL (reference sequence). CDR3 length equals 13 residues. J gave up 7 bases and V 4 bases, and 5 bases lay outside the gene matches. The CDR3 sequence: CASSLSGTGEAFF. The CDR3 DNA reads as TGTGCCAGCAGCCTGTCCGGGACAGGTGAAGCTTTCTTT.

This sequence joins TRBV11-1 and TRBJ2-1; TRBD2 agrees at 15 bases. The CDR3 loop spans 18 amino acids. CDR1 and CDR2 (germline): SGHAT, FQDESV (reference sequence). V lost 4 bases and J lost 2; bases outside the gene matches: 6. CDR3 in DNA: TGTGCCAGCAGCTCGGGACTAGCGGGAGGCCGACCCTACAATGAGCAGTTCTTC. Protein: CASSSGLAGGRPYNEQFF.

The gene calls are TRBV9 and TRBJ2-7; unclear D gene. Germline loops: CDR1 SGDLS, CDR2 YYNGEE. The CDR3 covers 14 residues. Deletions cut 0 bases from V and 3 bases from J, with 10 bases between. The CDR3 loop is CASSVGPVSYEQYF. The CDR3 DNA reads as TGTGCCAGCAGCGTAGGTCCAGTAAGCTACGAGCAGTACTTC.

This clonotype has at least ten counts. The CDR3, as DNA: TGCAGTGCTAGAGATTTAACAGGGGCTGAAGCTTTCTTT. This codes for CSARDLTGAEAFF. V and J are TRBV20-1 and TRBJ1-1; 7 nucleotides match TRBD1. Germline V gene lookup returns CDR1 DFQATT and CDR2 SNEGSKA (reference sequence). V was clipped by 0 bases and J by 6 bases; unmatched bases: 4. There are 13 residues in the CDR3.

This clonotype turned up a few times. The chain links TRBV29-1 to TRBJ1-1; perhaps TRBD1 as D (5 bases). CDR3 length: 13 residues. Trimming pared 7 bases from V and 2 bases from J, leaving 14 bases between. Germline loops: CDR1 SQVTM, CDR2 ANQGSEA. The CDR3 coding sequence is TGCAGCGCCCTTTGGGGGGGAAACACTGAAGCTTTCTTT. Protein: CSALWGGNTEAFF.

This clonotype occurred a few times. Written as DNA, the CDR3 is TGTGCCACCAGTGATTCAAACAGCCTCTACGAGCAGTACTTC. It translates to CATSDSNSLYEQYF. This rearrangement joins TRBV24-1 to TRBJ2-7; no definite D call. This CDR3 region has 14 residues. The ends were cut back, 2 bases at V and 3 bases at J, with 10 bases in the middle. The germline gives CDR1 KGHDR, CDR2 SFDVKD.

The CDR3 nucleotides read TGTGCCAGCAGCTTACCGCCCTTCGGGACTTACCAAGAGACCCAGTACTTC. The encoded protein is CASSLPPFGTYQETQYF. This chain uses TRBV7-6 with TRBJ2-5; possibly TRBD2 for D (6 bases). The CDR3 contains 17 residues. V lost 2 bases and J 0 bases, leaving 16 bases between the germline ends. Germline assignment: CDR1 SGHVS and CDR2 FNYEAQ.

The rearrangement joins TRBV29-1 to TRBJ2-3; possibly TRBD2 for D (7 bases). CDR3 length equals 14 residues. Germline V lookup: CDR1 SQVTM, CDR2 ANQGSEA. The V gene lost 3 bases and the J gene lost 5 bases, with 15 bases spanning the gap. The CDR3 is CSVDMRGRVDTQYF. The CDR3 coding sequence is TGCAGCGTTGATATGCGGGGGCGGGTAGATACGCAGTATTTT.

This clonotype occurred many times. The V and J genes are TRBV7-6 and TRBJ1-4; no clear D. Trimming cost V 1 base and J 0 bases, with 9 bases left between them. The CDR3 is 16 amino acids. The germline CDR1 and CDR2 sequences are SGHVS and FNYEAQ. CDR3 region: CASSLEAQPTNEKLFF. CDR3 coding DNA: TGTGCCAGCAGCTTAGAGGCACAACCAACTAATGAAAAACTGTTTTTT.

This clonotype was picked up a small number of times. This chain links TRBV12-3 or TRBV12-4 with TRBJ1-2; D remains unclear. V was clipped by 5 bases and J by 8 bases, with 18 bases between them. There are 14 residues in the CDR3. The CDR3 loop is CASSRGRQSSGYTF. The CDR3 DNA sequence: TGTGCCAGCAGTCGCGGACGACAATCATCGGGCTACACCTTC.

V is TRBV4-2 and J is TRBJ2-2, with 15 bases that match TRBD2. The V segment lost 4 bases and the J segment 2 bases; nucleotides outside the gene matches: 5. Germline CDR1 is LGHNA and CDR2 is YNFKEQ. The CDR3 is made up of 18 amino acids. DNA of the CDR3: TGTGCCAGCAGCCTAGGACTAGCGGGGGGGAGAAACACCGGGGAGCTGTTTTTT. As protein: CASSLGLAGGRNTGELFF.

This clonotype came up a few times. CDR3 residues: CAWSIGNTAGELFF. As DNA, the CDR3 is TGTGCCTGGAGTATTGGGAATACGGCCGGGGAGCTGTTTTTT. V usage is TRBV30 and J usage is TRBJ2-2; D unclear. This CDR3 region has 14 residues. Looked up from germline, CDR1 is GTSNPN and CDR2 is SVGIG (reference sequence). V was pared by 2 bases and J by 6 bases, with 13 bases between.

This clonotype has only a few counts. The gene calls are TRBV6-5 and TRBJ2-1; D may be TRBD1 (6 bases). Trimming left V 2 bases short and J 10 bases short, with 18 bases between. The CDR3 has 15 residues. Germline CDR1 and CDR2: MNHEY and SVGAGI. The CDR3 reads CASSYLWGQKGEQFF. The CDR3 DNA reads as TGTGCCAGCAGTTACCTCTGGGGGCAAAAGGGGGAGCAGTTCTTC.

This clonotype has a handful of counts. The chain combines TRBV7-2 with TRBJ2-1, with 8 bases matching TRBD1. After removal of 1 base from V and 6 bases from J, the junction contained 8 bases not matched to a gene. The CDR3 loop spans 16 amino acids. The germline V gene encodes CDR1 SGHTA and CDR2 FQGNSA. DNA of the CDR3: TGTGCCAGCAGCTTAGATTGGACAGGGTTCCGCAATGAGCAGTTCTTC. Protein sequence: CASSLDWTGFRNEQFF.

This clonotype occurred a few times. The V gene is TRBV6-5, the J gene TRBJ1-6, with no clear D. This CDR3 has 15 residues. The germline gives CDR1 MNHEY, CDR2 SVGAGI. The V and J ends lost 4 bases and 1 base respectively, with 8 bases between them. DNA of the CDR3: TGTGCCAGCAGTTCCCTGGTGTCCTATAATTCACCCCTCCACTTT. Its protein product is CASSSLVSYNSPLHF.

The genes are TRBV15 and TRBJ2-4; TRBD2 matches at 13 bases. This CDR3 is 20 amino acids long. Germline values: CDR1 LNHNV, CDR2 YYDKDF (reference sequence). V was clipped by 1 base and J by 1 base; unmatched bases: 10. CDR3 in DNA: TGTGCCACCAGCAGAGCTAGGACTAGCGGGAGCTCGGGGGCCAAAAACATTCAGTACTTC. Translated: CATSRARTSGSSGAKNIQYF.

This chain uses TRBV29-1 with TRBJ1-1, with D possibly TRBD1 on 5 matching bases. V dropped 6 bases and J dropped 1 base, with 6 bases sitting between them. CDR1 is SQVTM, CDR2 ANQGSEA, per germline. The CDR3 is 11 residues long. CDR3 in amino acids: CSVGQNTEAFF. The CDR3 DNA reads TGCAGCGTCGGACAGAACACTGAAGCTTTCTTT.

The chain employs TRBV7-3 and TRBJ1-1; D unresolved. This CDR3 has 13 amino acids. CDR1 SGHTA and CDR2 FQGTGA come from the germline V gene. Trimming removed 5 bases at V and 8 bases at J, with 15 bases between. The CDR3 spells CASSQRKDGEAFF. CDR3 sequence (DNA): TGTGCCAGCAGCCAAAGGAAAGATGGCGAAGCTTTCTTT.

V is TRBV12-3 or TRBV12-4 and J is TRBJ2-5, with unresolved D. The CDR3 contains 13 residues. V shed 4 bases and J shed 2 bases, with 8 bases lying between them. The CDR3 here is CASSWAGQETQYF. The CDR3 nucleotides are TGTGCCAGCAGTTGGGCTGGACAAGAGACCCAGTACTTC.

This clonotype was seen many times. The chain couples TRBV9 to TRBJ2-4; 8 nucleotides match TRBD2. The CDR3 is 14 residues long. Trimming removed 1 base from V and 8 bases from J; junction bases left unmatched: 5. Germline V gene sequence: CDR1 SGDLS, CDR2 YYNGEE. This CDR3 is CASSVSGLGDIQYF. Here the CDR3 DNA reads TGTGCCAGCAGCGTATCGGGACTAGGGGACATTCAGTACTTC.

The V gene is TRBV15, the J gene TRBJ1-4; D is ambiguous. This CDR3 contains 15 residues. V lost 1 base to trimming and J lost 5 bases, with 11 bases between them. Germline V CDR1 and CDR2: LNHNV, YYDKDF (reference sequence). The CDR3 loop reads CATSRGQDRNEKLFF. Here the CDR3 DNA reads TGTGCCACCAGCAGAGGCCAAGACCGGAATGAAAAACTGTTTTTT.